Below are 7 T cell receptor beta chains sequenced from a single sample in a study of cytotoxic CD8 clonotypes in ibrutinib-treated CLL. Data came from immunoSEQ multiplex PCR; TCRdb stores just in-frame clones and leaves some out. Of more than 150,000 clones listed, around 72% are singletons. The sample in question was PBMCs, obtained after 24 months of ibrutinib treatment. The receptors were gathered from a human donor with chronic lymphocytic leukemia.

The chain links TRBV4-1 to TRBJ1-5; D call uncertain. This CDR3 has 15 residues. V was clipped by 4 bases and J by 2 bases, with 12 bases between them. Germline lookup yields CDR1 MGHRA and CDR2 YSYEKL. The CDR3 region has the DNA TGCGCCAGCAGCCCAAGGTCGGTCGGCAATCAGCCCCAGCATTTT. Protein: CASSPRSVGNQPQHF.

J is TRBJ1-2 and V is TRBV10-3; perhaps TRBD1 as D (6 bases). This CDR3 comprises 15 residues. Trimming left V 0 bases short and J 8 bases short, with 16 bases between. Germline CDR1 reads ENHRY; CDR2 reads SYGVKD. CDR3 coding DNA: TGTGCCATCAGTGAGTCGACTCGACAGGCAGGGGGCTACACCTTC. Translating it yields CAISESTRQAGGYTF.

About this clone itself: The junction and the germline gene differ at one end; a read error may be behind it. Different DNA sequences within this sample yield the same CDR3. The chain recombines TRBV30 with TRBJ2-7; no reliable D call. The CDR3 runs 12 residues. Germline CDR1 reads GTSNPN; CDR2 reads SVGIG (reference sequence). In DNA form, the CDR3 reads TGTGCCTGGAGTGTGGGCAGCTACGAACAGTACTTC. It codes for CAWSVGSYEQYF.

The chain uses TRBV13 and TRBJ2-1; a possible D gene is TRBD2 (6 bases). Germline CDR1 and CDR2: PRHDT and FYEKMQ (reference sequence). Trimming left V 9 bases short and J 4 bases short, with 37 bases between. CDR3 length equals 21 residues. CDR3 DNA sequence: TGTGCCAGTCAAGAAAACTTGGAGGGACGATTAAAACTTACCATTTACAATGAGCAGTTCTTC. Its translation is CASQENLEGRLKLTIYNEQFF.

In this sample, this clone turned up a few times. V and J are TRBV6-5 and TRBJ2-2; D unclear. Between the trimmed V and J ends, which lost 6 bases and 6 bases, there was a span of 8 bases. The CDR3 has 12 amino acids. Germline CDR1 reads MNHEY; CDR2 reads SVGAGI. The CDR3 sequence is CASSLVAGELFF. CDR3 nucleotides: TGTGCCAGCAGCTTAGTCGCCGGGGAGCTGTTTTTT.

The chain couples TRBV28 to TRBJ2-1; possibly TRBD1 for D (6 bases). The germline V gene has CDR1 MDHEN and CDR2 SYDVKM. This CDR3 has 13 amino acids. V dropped 6 bases and J dropped 5 bases, with 11 bases sitting between them. This CDR3 is CASSQDSNNEQFF. The CDR3 DNA reads as TGTGCCAGCAGCCAGGACAGCAACAATGAGCAGTTCTTC.

The V call is TRBV28, the J call TRBJ1-5; 9 bases align to TRBD1. CDR1 and CDR2 from the germline V gene are MDHEN and SYDVKM. V dropped 5 bases and J dropped 2; count of bases not matched to a gene: 7. The CDR3 spans 16 residues. CDR3 sequence reads: CASSMGQGFGNQPQHF. CDR3 bases: TGTGCCAGCAGTATGGGACAGGGTTTTGGCAATCAGCCCCAGCATTTT.